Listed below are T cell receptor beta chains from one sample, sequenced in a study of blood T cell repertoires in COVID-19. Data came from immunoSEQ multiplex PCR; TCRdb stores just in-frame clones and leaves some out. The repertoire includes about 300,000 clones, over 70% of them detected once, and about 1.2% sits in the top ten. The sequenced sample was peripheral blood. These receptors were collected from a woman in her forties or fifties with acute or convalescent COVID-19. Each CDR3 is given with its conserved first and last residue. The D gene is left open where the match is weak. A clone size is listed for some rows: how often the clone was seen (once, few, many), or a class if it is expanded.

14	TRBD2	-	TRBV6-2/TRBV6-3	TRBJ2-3	CASSYREVDDTQYF	TGTGCCAGCAGTTACCGGGAGGTAGACGATACGCAGTATTTT
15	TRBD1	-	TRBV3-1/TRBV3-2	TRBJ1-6	CASSQWTGGESPLHF	TGTGCCAGCAGCCAGTGGACAGGGGGTGAATCACCCCTCCACTTT
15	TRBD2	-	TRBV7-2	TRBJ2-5	CASSPGGRGEETQYF	TGTGCCAGCAGCCCGGGAGGGAGGGGGGAAGAGACCCAGTACTTC
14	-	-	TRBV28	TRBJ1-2	CASSLSVAERGYTF	TGTGCCAGCAGTTTATCAGTGGCGGAACGTGGCTACACCTTC
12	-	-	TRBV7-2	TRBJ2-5	CASSPNQETQYF	TGTGCCAGCAGCCCTAATCAAGAGACCCAGTACTTC
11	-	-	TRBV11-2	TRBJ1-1	CASSLTEKAFF	TGTGCCAGCAGCTTGACGGAGAAAGCTTTCTTT
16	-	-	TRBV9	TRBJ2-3	CASSVVSGSTTDTQYF	TGTGCCAGCAGCGTAGTTTCCGGGTCCACTACAGATACGCAGTATTTT
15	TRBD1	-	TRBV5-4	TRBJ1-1	CASSLPAGGNTEAFF	TGTGCCAGCAGCTTGCCCGCAGGGGGGAACACTGAAGCTTTCTTT
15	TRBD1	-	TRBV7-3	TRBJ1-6	CASTRDSSYNSPLHF	TGTGCCAGCACCCGGGACAGCTCCTATAATTCACCCCTCCACTTT
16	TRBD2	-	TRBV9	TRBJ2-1	CASSPVGLAGPNEQFF	TGTGCCAGCAGCCCCGTAGGGCTAGCGGGACCCAATGAGCAGTTCTTC
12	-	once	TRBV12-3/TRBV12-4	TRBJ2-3	CASRKLRDTQYF	TGTGCCAGCAGAAAACTCAGGGATACGCAGTATTTT
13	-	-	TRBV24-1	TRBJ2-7	CATSDPISGEIRF	TGTGCCACCAGTGACCCCATATCGGGGGAGATTCGCTTC
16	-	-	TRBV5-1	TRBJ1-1	CASSLWAGAQNTEAFF	TGCGCCAGCAGCTTGTGGGCAGGGGCCCAGAACACTGAAGCTTTCTTT
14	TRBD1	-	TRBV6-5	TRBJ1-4	CASSPDRVGEKLFF	TGTGCCAGCAGTCCCGACAGGGTTGGGGAAAAACTGTTTTTT
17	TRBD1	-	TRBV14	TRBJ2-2	CASSQERGQGYTGELFF	TGTGCCAGCAGCCAAGAACGGGGACAGGGTTACACCGGGGAGCTGTTTTTT
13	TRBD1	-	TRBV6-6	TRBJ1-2	CASRRDRADGYTF	TGTGCCAGCAGAAGGGACAGAGCTGATGGCTACACCTTC
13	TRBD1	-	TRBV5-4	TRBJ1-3	CASSSGQLNTIYF	TGTGCCAGCAGCTCGGGACAGTTAAACACCATATATTTT
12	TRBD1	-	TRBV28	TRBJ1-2	CATHRGNYGYTF	TGTGCTACACACAGGGGTAACTATGGCTACACCTTC
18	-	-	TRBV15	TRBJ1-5	CATSRDHREQGWNQPQHF	TGTGCCACCAGCAGAGATCATCGTGAACAGGGTTGGAATCAGCCCCAGCATTTT
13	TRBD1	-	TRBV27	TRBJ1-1	CASSSQGGTEAFF	TGTGCCAGCAGTTCACAGGGGGGCACTGAAGCTTTCTTT
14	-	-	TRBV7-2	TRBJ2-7	CASSLGTVNYEQYF	TGTGCCAGCAGCTTAGGGACAGTTAACTACGAGCAGTACTTC
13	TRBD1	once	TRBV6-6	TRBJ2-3	CATHRGDTDTQYF	TGTGCCACACACAGGGGGGACACAGATACGCAGTATTTT
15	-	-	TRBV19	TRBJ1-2	CASSKTGGLNYGYTF	TGTGCCAGTAGTAAGACAGGAGGTTTAAACTATGGCTACACCTTC
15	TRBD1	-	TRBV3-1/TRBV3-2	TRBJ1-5	CASSPQGSNKQPQHF	TGTGCCAGCAGCCCACAGGGGTCCAACAAGCAGCCCCAGCATTTT
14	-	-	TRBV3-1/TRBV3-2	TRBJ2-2	CASSQQGNTGELFF	TGTGCCAGCAGCCAACAGGGGAACACCGGGGAGCTGTTTTTT
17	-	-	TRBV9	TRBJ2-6	CASSFTIRFSGANVLTF	TGTGCCAGCAGCTTTACTATAAGGTTCTCTGGGGCCAACGTCCTGACTTTC
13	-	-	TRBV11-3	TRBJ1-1	CASSSLRDTEAFF	TGTGCCAGCAGCTCCCTCCGGGACACTGAAGCTTTCTTT
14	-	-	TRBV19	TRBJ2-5	CASSSPTGRETQYF	TGTGCCAGTAGTAGCCCGACAGGGAGGGAGACCCAGTACTTC
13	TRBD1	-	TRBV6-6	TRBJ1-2	CASSHGTDYGYTF	TGTGCCAGCAGCCACGGGACAGACTATGGCTACACCTTC
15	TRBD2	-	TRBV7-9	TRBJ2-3	CASSLLAGGTDTQYF	TGTGCCAGCAGCCTACTAGCGGGGGGCACAGATACGCAGTATTTT
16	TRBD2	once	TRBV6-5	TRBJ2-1	CASSYSFGGGSNEQFF	TGTGCCAGCAGTTACTCATTCGGCGGGGGGAGCAATGAGCAGTTCTTC
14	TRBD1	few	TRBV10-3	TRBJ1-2	CAISESTTGDGYTF	TGTGCCATCAGTGAGTCGACGACAGGGGATGGCTACACCTTC
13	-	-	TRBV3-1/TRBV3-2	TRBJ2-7	CASSLARAHEQYF	TGTGCCAGCAGCCTCGCCAGGGCCCACGAGCAGTACTTC
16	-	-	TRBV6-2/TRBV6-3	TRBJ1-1	CASSYSIGEGWTEAFF	TGTGCCAGCAGTTACTCGATAGGGGAGGGCTGGACTGAAGCTTTCTTT
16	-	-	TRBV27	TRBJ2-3	CASSPTPTTGTDTQYF	TGTGCCAGCAGCCCTACTCCTACGACAGGCACAGATACGCAGTATTTT
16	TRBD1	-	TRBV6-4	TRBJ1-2	CASSDPRQGGSYGYTF	TGTGCCAGCAGTGACCCGAGACAGGGGGGAAGCTATGGCTACACCTTC
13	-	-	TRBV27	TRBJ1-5	CASSLAGEQPQHF	TGTGCCAGCAGTTTGGCAGGGGAACAGCCCCAGCATTTT
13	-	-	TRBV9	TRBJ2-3	CASSVGDKDTQYF	TGTGCCAGCAGCGTAGGGGACAAAGATACGCAGTATTTT